Sequencing of this T cell receptor (beta chain) was carried out in a study of CD8 T cells in ankylosing spondylitis (dated by TCRdb to 2016 to 2017). Notes on the research overall: The study profiled T cell receptor beta repertoires in healthy donors and ankylosing spondylitis patients to find disease-linked TCR variants. The whole study cohort included some 100 healthy donors and over 20 ankylosing spondylitis patients. Samples of peripheral blood were taken, and for ankylosing spondylitis patients, synovial fluid was collected as well.

The listed sequencing device is Illumina HiSeq 2500. Quantitative 5'-RACE with molecular barcodes was used to prepare TCR beta libraries. Per the authors' processing: To identify disease-linked TCR variants, a new computational method was used, one built on a probabilistic model of VDJ rearrangement. TCRdb passed the public sequencing reads through fastp at Q25 and MiXCR, retaining productive beta sequences. All rows with the same CDR3 protein become a single entry with the most common DNA and genes. The V and J calls here are based on TCRdb, not the publication. The sample includes 150,000 to 200,000 distinct CDR3 sequences, with 9.5% to 13% observed a single time. Clones ranked in the top ten supply almost 30% of the sample. Ten or more counts support this clonotype. Its specific antigen is unknown. Base qualities are not recorded, but no much larger clone differs from it by a single base. Study-wide conclusions, independent of this receptor: Some motif variants had previously been reported in the synovial fluid and blood of reactive arthritis patients, which suggests shared mechanisms of disease initiation. In peripheral blood, the disease-linked clones were found at relatively low frequencies and had a CD8+ phenotype. Blood from ankylosing spondylitis patients appeared to be characterized by a TCR beta motif composed of several highly homologous amino acid variants. The disease-linked clones were reported as significantly enriched in matched synovial fluid samples from ankylosing spondylitis patients.

The clonotype comes from a male donor with ankylosing spondylitis or in good health (not recorded which). The sequenced sample was blood, either unsorted or a sorted T cell fraction (not recorded which).

For the CDR3, the sequence is CATSRRALLEETQYF. The DNA is as follows: TGTGCCACCAGCAGACGGGCGCTACTCGAAGAGACCCAGTACTTC. The chain couples TRBV15 to TRBJ2-5; the D gene identity is not certain. The V and J ends are trimmed by 2 bases and 3 bases, leaving 13 bases between them. The CDR3 starts with the cysteine, ends with the phenylalanine, and has 15 residues. Only CDR3 DNA remains: 45 bases, in frame from the first base. Reading the germline V gene (reference sequence) gives CDR1 LNHNV and CDR2 YYDKDF.